The 15 T cell receptor beta chains below come from one sample, sequenced in a study of T-cell memory formation after mild COVID-19 (dated by TCRdb to the early 2020s). Libraries came from 5' RACE. The sequencer was an Illumina NovaSeq 6000. The public reads were quality trimmed at Q25 with fastp and then assembled into clones with MiXCR by TCRdb, keeping productive beta chains. Duplicate CDR3 protein sequences are folded into a single record with the most common DNA and genes. In this sample the table shows approximately 60,000 distinct CDR3 sequences, 9% to 9.5% of which occur a single time. Around 1.1% of the sample comes from the top ten. Sequenced: PBMCs or a T cell subset sorted from them (not recorded which). The origin of the receptors is a man younger than 35 who had mild COVID-19 (a few samples of this study predate the infection). The sample titles of this study are shuffled in the database, so cell type and time point are left out; the donor was told from shared clones.

The rearrangement links TRBV3-1 to TRBJ2-2; D is perhaps TRBD1 or TRBD2 (5 bases each). CDR1 LGHDT and CDR2 YNNKEL come from the germline V gene (reference sequence). The V and J ends lost 4 bases and 5 bases respectively, with 11 bases between them. CDR3 length equals 14 residues. The CDR3 spells CASSLGTRTGELFF. CDR3 coding DNA: TGTGCCAGCAGCCTAGGGACGAGGACCGGGGAGCTGTTTTTT.

This clonotype was seen a few times. This chain joins TRBV9 and TRBJ2-3, with 9 bases aligning to TRBD2. CDR1 is SGDLS, CDR2 YYNGEE, per germline. This CDR3 has 16 amino acids. The V gene end was trimmed by 0 bases and the J gene end by 5 bases; junction bases not matched to a gene: 7. CDR3 protein: CASSVASAGGQDTQYF. CDR3 DNA: TGTGCCAGCAGCGTAGCTTCCGCGGGGGGGCAAGATACGCAGTATTTT.

The chain carries TRBV21-1 and TRBJ2-7; the D call TRBD2 from the table was never checked on the DNA. TRBV21-1 is designated a pseudogene. The CDR3 sequence is 17 residues long. CDR3 region: CASSTGLAGPKFYEQYF. DNA of the CDR3: TGTGCCAGCAGCACCGGACTAGCGGGTCCCAAATTCTACGAGCAGTACTTC.

There are many counts of this clonotype. The chain recombines TRBV2 with TRBJ2-1, with TRBD2 matching over 9 bases. Germline CDR1 is SNHLY and CDR2 is FYNNEI. The CDR3 loop spans 14 amino acids. V shed 4 bases, J shed 9 bases, and the junction held 7 bases outside the gene matches. The chain's CDR3 is CASSGLAEDLEQFF. The CDR3 nucleotides read TGTGCCAGCAGTGGACTAGCGGAGGATCTTGAGCAGTTCTTC. The full variable domain, in which reference TRBV2 and TRBJ2-1 provide the parts outside the CDR3, is EPEVTQTPSHQVTQMGQEVILRCVPISNHLYFYWYRQILGQKVEFLVSFYNNEISEKSEIFDDQFSVERPDGSNFTLKIRSTKLEDSAMYFCASSGLAEDLEQFFGPGTRLTVL.

This clonotype was observed a few times. This rearrangement joins TRBV5-4 to TRBJ2-2, with D tentatively TRBD1 (6 bases). The CDR3 consists of 15 residues. Germline V gene data show CDR1 as SGHNT and CDR2 as YYREEE (reference sequence). V lost 3 bases to trimming and J lost 3 bases, with 12 bases between them. The CDR3 region is CASSSGQTYTGELFF. DNA of the CDR3: TGTGCCAGCAGCTCCGGACAGACCTACACCGGGGAGCTGTTTTTT.

This clonotype appeared many times. The chain employs TRBV5-6 and TRBJ1-2; D is unclear. Trimming stripped 2 bases from V and 5 bases from J, with 7 bases between. Germline assignment: CDR1 SGHDT and CDR2 YYEEEE. The CDR3 runs 12 residues. DNA of the CDR3: TGTGCCAGCAGCTTAACCGTATATGGCTACACCTTC. The encoded protein is CASSLTVYGYTF.

The gene calls are TRBV12-3 or TRBV12-4 and TRBJ1-5; a weak D match, TRBD1 (5 bases). Trimming shortened V by 1 base and J by 4 bases, and 11 bases separated the two germline ends. The CDR3 is 15 amino acids. The CDR3 DNA follows: TGTGCCAGCAGTTTAGGGGGGAGGGGAAATCAGCCCCAGCATTTT. It is translated as CASSLGGRGNQPQHF.

This clonotype was recorded a few times. The CDR3 DNA sequence: TGTGCCAGCAGCCAGTATCCGGGACAGGGTGCTGGCTACACCTTC. It is translated as CASSQYPGQGAGYTF. This chain uses TRBV3-1 with TRBJ1-2; TRBD1 matches at 9 bases. CDR3 length equals 15 residues. The ends lost 3 bases at V and 7 bases at J; junction bases unmatched: 9. Germline CDR1 and CDR2: LGHDT and YNNKEL (reference sequence). The full variable domain, rest sourced from reference TRBV3-1 and TRBJ1-2, is DTAVSQTPKYLVTQMGNDKSIKCEQNLGHDTMYWYKQDSKKFLKIMFSYNNKELIINETVPNRFSPKSPDKAHLNLHINSLELGDSAVYFCASSQYPGQGAGYTFGSGTRLTVV.

This sequence joins TRBV6-5 and TRBJ2-3, with a tentative D call TRBD2 (5 bases). In germline, CDR1 is MNHEY, CDR2 SVGAGI. V lost 6 bases and J lost 9, with 10 bases in between. CDR3 length: 11 amino acids. In DNA, the CDR3 is TGTGCCAGCAGAGGCGGGTGGACGCAGTATTTT. This gives the protein CASRGGWTQYF.

This clonotype was picked up many times. In DNA form, the CDR3 reads TGTGCCAGCAGCCAAGTCCTAGCGGCGTACAATGAGCAGTTCTTC. This gives the protein CASSQVLAAYNEQFF. The chain links TRBV4-2 to TRBJ2-1, with 7 bases lining up with TRBD2. The germline CDR1 and CDR2 sequences are LGHNA and YNFKEQ. The CDR3 has 15 residues. V lost 1 base and J lost 4; bases outside the gene matches: 4.

This clonotype was picked up many times. The genes are TRBV4-2 and TRBJ2-7; D is unresolved. Looked up from germline, CDR1 is LGHNA and CDR2 is YNFKEQ. V was cut by 0 bases and J by 1 base, with 16 bases left in between. CDR3 size: 17 residues. This chain's CDR3 is CASSQEYAPSLSYEQYF. CDR3 in DNA: TGTGCCAGCAGCCAAGAATACGCACCCTCTCTTTCCTACGAGCAGTACTTC.

The genes are TRBV7-3 and TRBJ2-2; D possibly corresponds to TRBD1 (6 bases). With 3 bases removed from V and 7 bases from J, the gap between germline ends came to 15 bases. The germline CDR1 and CDR2 sequences are SGHTA and FQGTGA. The length of the CDR3 is 15 residues. CDR3 in DNA: TGTGCCAGCAGCTTTTGGGGGCCCCAAGGCGGGGAGCTGTTTTTT. Translation: CASSFWGPQGGELFF.

Ten or more counts support this clonotype. J is TRBJ1-6 and V is TRBV7-2; D call uncertain. V lost 1 base and J 0 bases, leaving 7 bases between the germline ends. Germline CDR1 SGHTA, CDR2 FQGNSA. The CDR3 sequence is 16 residues long. The CDR3 reads CASSLGSSSYNSPLHF. CDR3 DNA: TGTGCCAGCAGCTTAGGGTCCAGCTCCTATAATTCACCCCTCCACTTT.

This clonotype has at least ten counts. The J gene is TRBJ2-5, the V gene TRBV18; 12 nucleotides agree with TRBD2. Germline V gives CDR1 KGHSH, CDR2 LQKENI. With V trimmed by 3 bases and J by 0 bases, 2 bases remained unmatched. The CDR3 consists of 16 residues. The CDR3 spells CASSPGLAGNQETQYF. The CDR3 DNA is TGTGCCAGCTCACCCGGACTAGCGGGGAACCAAGAGACCCAGTACTTC.

This clonotype has just a few counts. V usage is TRBV6-2 or TRBV6-3 and J usage is TRBJ1-2, with D hard to call. The germline V gene has CDR1 MNHEY and CDR2 SVGEGT. The CDR3 has 15 amino acids. The ends were cut back, 6 bases at V and 0 bases at J, with 14 bases in the middle. Here the CDR3 reads CASSPGSVANYGYTF. In nucleotides, the CDR3 is TGTGCCAGCAGCCCCGGGTCAGTGGCTAACTATGGCTACACCTTC.